This TCR beta chain was recorded in a study of T-cell memory formation after mild COVID-19. The wider study: Largely donor-specific sequence clusters came from a couple of donors. Findings and caveats of the study: Contracting CD4+ clones were located mainly in CM and EM, and CD8+ clones in EMRA. Clones shrinking from day 15 to 85 showed even CD4/CD8 mixes; later expanders tilted CD4+.

The TCR alpha and TCR beta cDNA libraries, bearing sample barcodes and UMIs, were generated by 5'RACE using constant-segment primers. TCRdb re-called the 5' RACE reads through MiXCR, storing one row per CDR3 protein. The data contain around 310,000 distinct CDR3 sequences, 15% to 20% of them singletons. This clonotype has a handful of counts. Antigen unknown. Losses at the gene ends were 1 base for V and 6 bases for J; bases not matched to a gene: 0. This CDR3 comprises 14 residues. CDR1 is SEHNR, CDR2 FQNEAQ, per germline (reference sequence). The chain recombines TRBV7-9 with TRBJ2-1, with 10 bases lining up with TRBD1. The sequenced material came from PBMCs or a T cell subset sorted from them (not recorded which). This clonotype originated in a man between 18 and 35 years old who had mild COVID-19 (a few samples of this study predate the infection). Cell type and time point are not known. CDR3 region: CASSLGQGANEQFF. The CDR3 bases are TGTGCCAGCAGCTTAGGACAGGGGGCCAATGAGCAGTTCTTC.